A single sample gave rise to the 5 T cell receptor beta chains below, sequenced in a study of metastatic and nonmetastatic thyroid tumors. TCRdb reanalyzed the PCR reads via MiXCR. The table includes 20,000 to 25,000 clones, 15% to 18% detected once. No patient received treatment before thyroid surgery. The sample was blood. The receptors here all came from a female donor with papillary thyroid cancer or a benign thyroid nodule (not recorded which). Some clones in this sample may be carry-over from other donors' samples.

Within the sample, this clone is medium-sized (0.01 to 0.1%). J is TRBJ2-7 and V is TRBV6-2 or TRBV6-3; a possible D gene is TRBD1 (5 bases). The CDR3 spans 15 residues. Trimming stripped 8 bases from V and 1 base from J, with 18 bases between. CDR1 is MNHEY, CDR2 SVGEGT, per germline. CDR3 protein: CASSYTGEGSYEQYF. The CDR3 DNA follows: TGTGCCAGCTCGTATACAGGTGAAGGATCCTACGAGCAGTACTTC.

This clone was recorded at least ten times. A much larger clonotype is one base distant, so this may be a read error. Other DNA sequences in this specimen translate into the identical CDR3. This chain connects TRBV15 to TRBJ1-2; D remains unclear. Germline V gene data show CDR1 as LNHNV and CDR2 as YYDKDF (reference sequence). This CDR3 contains 15 residues. The CDR3 coding sequence is TGTGCCACCAGGAATTTCCTAAGCGAAAACTACGGCTACACCTTC. It encodes CATRNFLSENYGYTF.

This clone is judged medium-sized. The chain employs TRBV6-1 and TRBJ1-2; 11 nucleotides match TRBD1. The V gene's germline CDR1 is MNHNS and CDR2 SASEGT. Trimming cost V 5 bases and J 7 bases; bases outside gene matches: 9. The CDR3 sequence is 15 residues long. CDR3 protein: CASSLNPGQGVGYTF. Written as DNA, the CDR3 is TGTGCCAGCAGTCTAAATCCGGGACAGGGGGTTGGCTACACCTTC.

This clone was seen repeatedly, ten times or more. The CDR3 here is CASSQVGAGANVLTF. The CDR3 DNA is TGTGCCAGCAGCCAAGTTGGGGCTGGGGCCAACGTCCTGACTTTC. The chain has TRBV3-1 and TRBJ2-6, with unresolved D. The CDR3 totals 15 residues. Germline CDR1 and CDR2: LGHDT and YNNKEL (reference sequence). V lost 1 base, J lost 2 bases, and 6 bases lay in between.

The chain joins TRBV6-1 to TRBJ1-5, with 9 bases lining up with TRBD1. The CDR3 totals 15 residues. V gave up 4 bases and J gave up 6 bases; unmatched junction bases: 7. Germline V gene data show CDR1 as MNHNS and CDR2 as SASEGT. CDR3 region: CASSGGLDRGQPQHF. CDR3 DNA sequence: TGTGCCAGCAGTGGGGGGTTGGACAGGGGTCAGCCCCAGCATTTT.